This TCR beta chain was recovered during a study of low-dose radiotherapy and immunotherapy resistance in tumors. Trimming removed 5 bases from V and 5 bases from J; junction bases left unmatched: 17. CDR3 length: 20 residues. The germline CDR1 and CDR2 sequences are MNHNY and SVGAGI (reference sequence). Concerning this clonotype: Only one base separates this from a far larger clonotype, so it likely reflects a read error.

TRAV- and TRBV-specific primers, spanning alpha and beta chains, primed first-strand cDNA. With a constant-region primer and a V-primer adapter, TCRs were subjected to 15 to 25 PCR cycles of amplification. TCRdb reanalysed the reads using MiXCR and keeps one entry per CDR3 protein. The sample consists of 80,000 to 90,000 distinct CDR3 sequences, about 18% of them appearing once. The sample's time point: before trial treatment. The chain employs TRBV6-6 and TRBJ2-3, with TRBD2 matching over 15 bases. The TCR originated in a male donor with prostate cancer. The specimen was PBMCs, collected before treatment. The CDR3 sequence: CASSRPSPGLAGGSVDTQYF. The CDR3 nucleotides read TGTGCCAGCAGTCGACCTTCACCGGGACTAGCGGGGGGTTCTGTAGATACGCAGTATTTT.